This T cell receptor (beta chain) comes out of a study of blood T cell repertoires in COVID-19. Study as a whole: Donors in the United States, Italy and Spain gave samples during acute or convalescent COVID-19. The cDNA or gDNA used as material had been derived from T cells, B-cell-depleted T cells, or PBMCs.

In the study's own analysis: Amplifying reference gene primers gave estimates of nucleated cell counts. The table came from immunoSEQ multiplex PCR; TCRdb's copy has only in-frame clones and leaves some out. V, J and clone size are taken as reported in that table, and D and trimming were inferred from the DNA itself. This table holds over 35,000 clones, 55% to 75% found once. Germline assignment: CDR1 LGHNA and CDR2 YNFKEQ. This CDR3 comprises 17 residues. V dropped 0 bases and J dropped 0 bases, with 14 bases sitting between them. Sequencing was carried out using peripheral blood. The rearrangement uses TRBV4-2 and TRBJ1-1; the D gene is possibly TRBD1 (6 bases). The source is a man older than 75 with acute or convalescent COVID-19. This CDR3 reads CASSQDRGGELNTEAFF. DNA of the CDR3: TGTGCCAGCAGCCAAGATAGGGGGGGGGAGCTGAACACTGAAGCTTTCTTT.